One sample yielded the 15 T cell receptor beta chains listed below, sequenced in a study of T cell responses to AZD1222 COVID-19 vaccine. TCRdb's table, derived via immunoSEQ multiplex PCR, lists solely in-frame clones and lacks some. The table has 130,000 to 150,000 clones, about 91% seen once. The specimen comprised peripheral blood, sampled on day 0 of AZD1222 vaccination. Source of these receptors: an adult in good health.

The count of this clone is one. The chain is built from TRBV30 and TRBJ1-5, with 8 bases matching TRBD1. CDR3 length: 15 amino acids. CDR1 is GTSNPN and CDR2 is SVGIG in the germline V gene (reference sequence). After removal of 6 bases from V and 2 bases from J, the junction contained 9 bases not matched to a gene. CDR3 nucleotides: TGTGCCTGTAAGATATCGACAGGGGGCAATCAGCCCCAGCATTTT. It codes for CACKISTGGNQPQHF.

J is TRBJ1-2 and V is TRBV5-4; 9 positions agree with TRBD1. The CDR3 is 14 residues long. Trimming cost V 2 bases and J 6 bases; bases outside gene matches: 5. Germline values: CDR1 SGHNT, CDR2 YYREEE (reference sequence). This chain's CDR3 is CASSFPQGADGYTF. The CDR3, as DNA: TGTGCCAGCAGCTTCCCACAGGGGGCGGATGGCTACACCTTC.

The chain is built from TRBV7-3 and TRBJ2-5; TRBD2 matches at 12 bases. Germline CDR1 SGHTA, CDR2 FQGTGA. CDR3 size: 18 residues. The V gene end was trimmed by 4 bases and the J gene end by 2 bases; junction bases not matched to a gene: 11. CDR3 loop: CASSSGLAGPGWQETQYF. The CDR3 DNA reads TGTGCCAGCAGCTCTGGACTAGCGGGGCCGGGTTGGCAAGAGACCCAGTACTTC.

The chain combines TRBV5-1 with TRBJ2-3, with unresolved D. The V and J ends lost 0 bases and 1 base respectively, with 3 bases between them. The CDR3 runs 13 residues. Germline V gives CDR1 SGHRS, CDR2 YFSETQ. The CDR3 sequence is CASSLERTDTQYF. As DNA, the CDR3 is TGCGCCAGCAGCTTGGAGCGCACAGATACGCAGTATTTT. Variable domain in full (rest from reference TRBV5-1 and TRBJ2-3): KAGVTQTPRYLIKTRGQQVTLSCSPISGHRSVSWYQQTPGQGLQFLFEYFSETQRNKGNFPGRFSGRQFSNSRSEMNVSTLELGDSALYLCASSLERTDTQYFGPGTRLTVL.

The chain joins TRBV29-1 to TRBJ1-2; 9 bases agree with TRBD1. The germline gives CDR1 SQVTM, CDR2 ANQGSEA. The CDR3 has 12 residues. With V trimmed by 8 bases and J by 8 bases, 9 bases remained unmatched. CDR3 nucleotides: TGCAGCACGGACAGGGGCCAGTTGGGCTACACCTTC. This gives the protein CSTDRGQLGYTF.

On this clone itself: Other DNA variants within this sample encode the same CDR3. J is TRBJ1-1 and V is TRBV5-1, with D possibly being TRBD1 (5 bases). The ends were cut back, 4 bases at V and 1 base at J, with 11 bases in the middle. Germline-derived CDR1 and CDR2 are SGHRS and YFSETQ. CDR3 length: 14 residues. The CDR3 sequence: CASSRGTENTEAFF. The CDR3 bases are TGCGCCAGCAGCCGAGGGACGGAGAACACTGAAGCTTTCTTT.

The chain recombines TRBV5-1 with TRBJ1-5, with 7 bases matching TRBD1. The CDR3 is made up of 16 amino acids. Germline V gives CDR1 SGHRS, CDR2 YFSETQ. V dropped 2 bases and J dropped 4; count of bases not matched to a gene: 9. Here the CDR3 DNA reads TGCGCCAGCAGCTTCCACCGGGACAGAGGGAATCAGCCCCAGCATTTT. Amino acid sequence: CASSFHRDRGNQPQHF.

This chain connects TRBV29-1 to TRBJ2-6; D unresolved. Germline loops: CDR1 SQVTM, CDR2 ANQGSEA. This CDR3 has 16 residues. V lost 2 bases to trimming and J lost 0 bases, with 11 bases between them. The DNA of the CDR3 is TGCAGCGTTGAACGGGTTGTGAGCTCTGGGGCCAACGTCCTGACTTTC. Its translation: CSVERVVSSGANVLTF.

The chain recombines TRBV12-3 or TRBV12-4 with TRBJ1-1, with D uncertain. Trimming took 6 bases from V and 6 from J, leaving 14 bases between them. CDR3 size: 13 residues. The CDR3 region is CASSAGRRSEAFF. The CDR3 region has the DNA TGTGCCAGCAGCGCCGGCCGACGGTCTGAAGCTTTCTTT.

V and J are TRBV7-8 and TRBJ2-7; no clear D. The CDR3 is made up of 13 amino acids. The V gene lost 7 bases and the J gene lost 0 bases, with 10 bases spanning the gap. CDR1 and CDR2 from the germline V gene are SGHVS and FQNEAQ. The CDR3 coding sequence is TGTGCCAGCAACTCAGACGGCTCCTACGAGCAGTACTTC. It yields the protein CASNSDGSYEQYF.

V is TRBV29-1 and J is TRBJ2-5; D ambiguous. CDR1 SQVTM and CDR2 ANQGSEA come from the germline V gene. V was pared by 0 bases and J by 5 bases, with 10 bases between. The CDR3 is 13 amino acids. The CDR3 DNA sequence: TGCAGCGTTGAAGAATCCAGGCGGGAGACCCAGTACTTC. Amino acid sequence: CSVEESRRETQYF.

The chain recombines TRBV18 with TRBJ1-2; possible D gene TRBD1, 6 bases. The CDR3 is made up of 15 amino acids. CDR1 and CDR2 (germline): KGHSH, LQKENI. The ends were cut back, 5 bases at V and 7 bases at J, with 20 bases in the middle. CDR3 nucleotides: TGTGCCAGCTCAATTGGACAGCAAAGGGACTCTGGCTACACCTTC. Protein sequence: CASSIGQQRDSGYTF.

The chain has TRBV11-3 and TRBJ1-6; D unclear. The CDR3 extends over 15 amino acids. Germline CDR1 reads SGHNT; CDR2 reads YENEEA. The V and J ends lost 5 bases and 6 bases respectively, with 14 bases between them. This chain's CDR3 is CASSLSGVTNSPLHF. In DNA form, the CDR3 reads TGTGCCAGCAGCCTATCGGGAGTCACTAATTCACCCCTCCACTTT.

This chain joins TRBV28 and TRBJ1-4, with a weak D call TRBD1 (6 bases). With 4 bases removed from V and 3 bases from J, the gap between germline ends came to 12 bases. The CDR3 has 15 residues. Germline CDR1 is MDHEN and CDR2 is SYDVKM. CDR3 sequence (DNA): TGTGCCAGCAGTTCACAGGGAACCTCTAATGAAAAACTGTTTTTT. It is translated as CASSSQGTSNEKLFF.

This chain uses TRBV12-3 or TRBV12-4 with TRBJ1-2, with D hard to call. The CDR3 extends over 12 amino acids. V was shortened by 1 base and J by 7 bases, with 7 bases between the two germline ends. CDR3 coding DNA: TGTGCCAGCAGTTTAGAAGTAGGTGGCTACACCTTC. This gives the protein CASSLEVGGYTF.